This T cell receptor (beta chain) emerged from a study of beta chain features in type 1 diabetes. Study findings and constraints: It was not settled here whether HLA type affects TCRB rearrangement. When VDJ junctions were examined, type 1 diabetes patients showed fewer insertions and more deletions.

Roughly 100 mL of blood, on average, came from one heparinised draw per donor. Populations isolated by sorting all had purity greater than 95%. This clone occurred a few times. Its antigen is unknown. Since all of the isolated RNA was reverse transcribed, expressed TCRB transcripts were what got sequenced. Only in-frame clones appear in the TCRdb table, and some are missing; sequencing was by immunoSEQ multiplex PCR. This table has under 300,000 clones, 25% to 30% appearing once. The CDR3 has 16 residues. Germline V gene lookup returns CDR1 GTSNPN and CDR2 SVGIG (reference sequence). J gave up 4 bases and V 5 bases, and 14 bases lay outside the gene matches.

The chain recombines TRBV30 with TRBJ2-1, with 7 nucleotides matching TRBD1. Specimen: central memory CD4+ T cells from blood. This clonotype originated in a man between 25 and 39 years old in good health. CDR3 in amino acids: CAWVRIGTVNYNEQFF. In nucleotides, the CDR3 is TGTGCCTGGGTACGGATCGGGACAGTGAATTACAATGAGCAGTTCTTC.